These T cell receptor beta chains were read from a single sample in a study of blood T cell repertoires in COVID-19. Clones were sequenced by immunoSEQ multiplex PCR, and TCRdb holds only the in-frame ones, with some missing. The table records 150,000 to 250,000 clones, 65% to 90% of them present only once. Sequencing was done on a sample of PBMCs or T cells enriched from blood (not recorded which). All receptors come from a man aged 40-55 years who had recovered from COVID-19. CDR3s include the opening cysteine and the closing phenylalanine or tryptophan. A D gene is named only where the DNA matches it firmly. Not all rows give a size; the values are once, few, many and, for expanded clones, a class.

CDR3 DNA: TGTGCCAGCAGCTTAGACAGGGGAGACTATGGCTACACCTTC; CDR3 protein: CASSLDRGDYGYTF; clone size: once; J gene: TRBJ1-2; V gene: TRBV13; D gene: TRBD1
CDR3 DNA: TGCGCCAGCAGCCGGACTGCCGGGCCCCCCGGGGAGCTGTTTTTT; CDR3 protein: CASSRTAGPPGELFF; clone size: few; J gene: TRBJ2-2; V gene: TRBV4-3; D gene: -
CDR3 DNA: TGTGCCAGCAGTTTAACGGGAGGGGGCATGTCCCCCTTGAACACTGAAGCTTTCTTT; CDR3 protein: CASSLTGGGMSPLNTEAFF; clone size: -; J gene: TRBJ1-1; V gene: TRBV28; D gene: TRBD1
CDR3 DNA: TGCGCCAGCAGCTTGGGTAGAGGGTCCAGCTCCTACAATGAGCAGTTCTTC; CDR3 protein: CASSLGRGSSSYNEQFF; clone size: few; J gene: TRBJ2-1; V gene: TRBV5-1; D gene: -
CDR3 DNA: TGTGCCAGCAGTTACCTGTCCCGGGGGGTTAACACTGAAGCTTTCTTT; CDR3 protein: CASSYLSRGVNTEAFF; clone size: -; J gene: TRBJ1-1; V gene: TRBV6-5; D gene: -
CDR3 DNA: TGTGCCAGCAGCCCCTTGTCAAGCGGGAGCTCCTACAATGAGCAGTTCTTC; CDR3 protein: CASSPLSSGSSYNEQFF; clone size: -; J gene: TRBJ2-1; V gene: TRBV7-6; D gene: TRBD2
CDR3 DNA: TGTGCCAGCAGTTGGTCAGGGAATAGCAATCAGCCCCAGCATTTT; CDR3 protein: CASSWSGNSNQPQHF; clone size: few; J gene: TRBJ1-5; V gene: TRBV27; D gene: -
CDR3 DNA: TGCGCCAGCAGCCCCGGACAGGGCAATCAGCCCCAGCATTTT; CDR3 protein: CASSPGQGNQPQHF; clone size: -; J gene: TRBJ1-5; V gene: TRBV4-3; D gene: TRBD1
CDR3 DNA: TGTGCCAGCAGTTTGGGACAGCTCTTCACTGAAGCTTTCTTT; CDR3 protein: CASSLGQLFTEAFF; clone size: -; J gene: TRBJ1-1; V gene: TRBV28; D gene: TRBD1
CDR3 DNA: TGCAGCGCTGCCCGAGGGACAGGGGCAGTGGGTGAAGCTTTCTTT; CDR3 protein: CSAARGTGAVGEAFF; clone size: few; J gene: TRBJ1-1; V gene: TRBV29-1; D gene: TRBD1
CDR3 DNA: TGCAGCGTTGGAGGTTCAGGGTTCGCTGAAGCTTTCTTT; CDR3 protein: CSVGGSGFAEAFF; clone size: -; J gene: TRBJ1-1; V gene: TRBV29-1; D gene: -
CDR3 DNA: TGTGCCAGCAGTATAACAGGGGGGGACGAGCAGTACTTC; CDR3 protein: CASSITGGDEQYF; clone size: -; J gene: TRBJ2-7; V gene: TRBV25-1; D gene: -
CDR3 DNA: TGTGCCATCAGTGGCGGGGCGGGATCGAGGAGCGATGAGCAGTTCTTC; CDR3 protein: CAISGGAGSRSDEQFF; clone size: -; J gene: TRBJ2-1; V gene: TRBV10-3; D gene: -
CDR3 DNA: TGTGCCGTCAGGGGCAGAGCTAATGAAAAACTGTTTTTT; CDR3 protein: CAVRGRANEKLFF; clone size: -; J gene: TRBJ1-4; V gene: TRBV6-5; D gene: -
CDR3 DNA: TGTGCCAGCAATCGCGGGGGAGTGAACACTGAAGCTTTCTTT; CDR3 protein: CASNRGGVNTEAFF; clone size: -; J gene: TRBJ1-1; V gene: TRBV7-8; D gene: -
CDR3 DNA: TGCAGCACGACTAGCGGGACCCATACGCAGTATTTT; CDR3 protein: CSTTSGTHTQYF; clone size: -; J gene: TRBJ2-3; V gene: TRBV29-1; D gene: TRBD2
CDR3 DNA: TGTGCCAGCAGCTTAAAGGCAGCGGGAGGACTTAAAGAGACCCAGTACTTC; CDR3 protein: CASSLKAAGGLKETQYF; clone size: -; J gene: TRBJ2-5; V gene: TRBV7-3; D gene: TRBD2
CDR3 DNA: TGTGCCTCGACAGGGGGCAAAGGAGGGAACATTCAGTACTTC; CDR3 protein: CASTGGKGGNIQYF; clone size: -; J gene: TRBJ2-4; V gene: TRBV30; D gene: TRBD1
CDR3 DNA: TGTGCCACCAGCACCAACCTCTTAGCGGGAGGGGGTAATGAGCAGTTCTTC; CDR3 protein: CATSTNLLAGGGNEQFF; clone size: -; J gene: TRBJ2-1; V gene: TRBV15; D gene: TRBD2
CDR3 DNA: TGTGCCAGCTCACCCGGACAGTCCAATCAGCCCCAGCATTTT; CDR3 protein: CASSPGQSNQPQHF; clone size: -; J gene: TRBJ1-5; V gene: TRBV18; D gene: -